This T cell receptor (beta chain) was identified during a study of cytomegalovirus exposure and HLA in healthy donors. Study context: About 85 million unique TCR sequences came from HLA-typed donors in an early release.

Study findings and constraints: The presence/absence work took it that sequencing depth was about the same across donors. Sequencing likely produced, as an artifact, a cluster of highly shared sequence variants. There were about 160 TCR beta chains listed as cytomegalovirus-associated.

The ends lost 5 bases at V and 2 bases at J; junction bases unmatched: 16. Germline assignment: CDR1 SGHAT and CDR2 FQNNGV. This CDR3 contains 18 residues. Amplification used 60 Vbeta primers and 13 Jbeta primers. Repertoires were generated with immunoSEQ multiplex PCR, while TCRdb's copy carries only in-frame clones and drops some. The table lists roughly 200,000 clones, approximately 84% of them singletons. Concerning this clone: What it binds is not known.

The rearrangement links TRBV11-2 to TRBJ2-7; 9 positions agree with TRBD2. The sequenced sample consisted of PBMCs. The clonotype originates from a female donor in good health and CMV-seronegative. The CDR3 reads CASSPESVLAGPAYEQYF. The CDR3 DNA is TGTGCCAGCAGCCCCGAGTCGGTACTAGCGGGCCCCGCCTACGAGCAGTACTTC. The full variable domain, its missing parts supplied by reference TRBV11-2 and TRBJ2-7, is EAGVAQSPRYKIIEKRQSVAFWCNPISGHATLYWYQQILGQGPKLLIQFQNNGVVDDSQLPKDRFSAERLKGVDSTLKIQPAKLEDSAVYLCASSPESVLAGPAYEQYFGPGTRLTVT.